The 3 T cell receptor beta chains listed next were all sequenced from one sample in a study of regulatory T cells in long-lasting Graves disease. Assembly of TCR beta libraries relied on iRepertoire HTBI primers together with Arm-PCR of CDR3 regions. TCRdb reprocessed the multiplex PCR reads via MiXCR and lists one record per CDR3 protein. The table includes a few hundred thousand distinct CDR3 sequences, roughly 15% detected once. This sample's time point: newly diagnosed GD, antithyroid drugs for less than 3 months. PBMC RNA served as the TCR library source. The same sample was also used in a study of T cells in Graves' hyperthyroidism and ophthalmopathy.

The material was peripheral blood mononuclear cells (PBMCs), obtained at new diagnosis, from a patient treated with antithyroid drugs. The receptor set was obtained from a woman aged 40 to 55 with Graves disease.

Ten or more counts support this clonotype. The rearrangement uses TRBV28 and TRBJ2-1, with D tentatively TRBD1 (6 bases). Trimming left V 4 bases short and J 1 base short, with 20 bases between. CDR1 is MDHEN, CDR2 SYDVKM, per germline. This CDR3 region has 18 residues. The CDR3 sequence: CASSSSIRSGVSYNEQFF. As DNA, the CDR3 is TGTGCCAGCAGTTCCTCCATTAGATCAGGGGTATCCTACAATGAGCAGTTCTTC.

Turning to this clonotype: At one end the junction does not follow the germline gene, possibly because of a read error. This rearrangement joins TRBV19 to TRBJ1-5, with TRBD1 matching 8 bases. The CDR3 sequence is 15 residues long. The V gene's germline CDR1 is LNHDA and CDR2 SQIVND (reference sequence). The DNA for the CDR3 is TGTGCCAGTAGTATGCGGACAGGGAACAATCAACCCCAGCATTTT. This sequence encodes CASSMRTGNNQPQHF.

The chain links TRBV5-5 to TRBJ1-1; D is undetermined. Germline loops: CDR1 SGHKS, CDR2 YYEKEE (reference sequence). The ends were cut back, 4 bases at V and 11 bases at J, with 15 bases in the middle. This CDR3 region has 12 residues. CDR3 in amino acids: CASSLIRTKAFF. Written as DNA, the CDR3 is TGTGCCAGCAGCCTGATCAGGACGAAGGCTTTCTTT.